The following is a T cell receptor (beta chain) sequence with its context. As yet, its antigen is unknown. These data belong to a study of T cells after yellow fever vaccination. Study findings and constraints: Relatively few clonotypes were ones that appeared in both CD4 and CD8 compartments. FACS-sorted repertoires could contain abundant clonotypes contaminating from the bulk population.

V dropped 3 bases and J dropped 7 bases, with 27 bases sitting between them. Germline CDR1 reads GTSNPN; CDR2 reads SVGIG (reference sequence). The CDR3 totals 17 residues. TCRdb itself ran the 5' RACE reads through MiXCR, one entry per CDR3 protein. This table has roughly 500,000 distinct CDR3 sequences, roughly a fifth appearing once. Sample: PBMCs, taken 15 days after the yellow fever booster vaccination. This chain links TRBV30 with TRBJ2-5; D could derive from TRBD1 or TRBD2 (5 bases each). This clonotype was sampled from a man aged 30-40 years who received the YFV17D yellow fever vaccine. Here the CDR3 DNA reads TGTGCCTGGAGGAGTGTAATTCCAGGGAGAGAACGGTGGACCCAGTACTTC. Its translation is CAWRSVIPGRERWTQYF. The variable domain in full, with the rest retrieved from reference TRBV30 and TRBJ2-5, is SQTIHQWPATLVQPVGSPLSLECTVEGTSNPNLYWYRQAAGRGLQLLFYSVGIGQISSEVPQNLSASRPQDRQFILSSKKLLLSDSGFYLCAWRSVIPGRERWTQYFGPGTRLLVL.